This TCR beta chain originates from a study of T-cell memory formation after mild COVID-19. TCRdb reprocessed the 5' RACE reads via MiXCR and lists one record per CDR3 protein. The table shows 250,000 to 300,000 distinct CDR3 sequences, with around 15% occurring only once. V gave up 1 base and J gave up 0 bases, with 9 bases separating them. The CDR3 is 16 amino acids. Germline CDR1 LGHNA, CDR2 YNFKEQ. Material: PBMCs or a T cell subset sorted from them (not recorded which). This receptor was taken from a man aged 18 to 29 who had mild COVID-19 (a few samples of this study predate the infection). Cell type and time point are not known. This chain joins TRBV4-2 and TRBJ1-4; maybe TRBD1 (6 bases). The chain's CDR3 is CASSQATGTTNEKLFF. CDR3 in DNA: TGTGCCAGCAGCCAAGCGACAGGAACAACTAATGAAAAACTGTTTTTT.